This TCR beta chain was found in a study of human T cells and chemical hapten exposure. The CDR3 contains 14 residues. CDR1 is SGHTA and CDR2 is FQGNSA in the germline V gene. V was clipped by 4 bases and J by 4 bases, with 11 bases between them. TCRdb reprocessed the RACE reads via MiXCR and lists one record per CDR3 protein. The table lists under 450,000 distinct CDR3 sequences, approximately 5% of them singletons, with 2% to 2.5% in the top ten. The time point denotes: patch test 1, 2 weeks after DPC sensitization. The treatment is: therapeutic diphenylcyclopropenone sensitization with weekly scalp DPC.

The chain has TRBV7-2 and TRBJ1-5, with TRBD1 as a possible D gene (5 bases). This sequence was found in a woman aged 45 to 65 with alopecia areata. Some clones in this sample may be carry-over from other donors' samples. This specimen consisted of whole blood, obtained in connection with sensitization to the hapten diphenylcyclopropenone (DPC). CDR3 loop: CASSYNRPNQPQHF. The CDR3 bases are TGTGCCAGCAGCTATAACAGGCCTAATCAGCCCCAGCATTTT.